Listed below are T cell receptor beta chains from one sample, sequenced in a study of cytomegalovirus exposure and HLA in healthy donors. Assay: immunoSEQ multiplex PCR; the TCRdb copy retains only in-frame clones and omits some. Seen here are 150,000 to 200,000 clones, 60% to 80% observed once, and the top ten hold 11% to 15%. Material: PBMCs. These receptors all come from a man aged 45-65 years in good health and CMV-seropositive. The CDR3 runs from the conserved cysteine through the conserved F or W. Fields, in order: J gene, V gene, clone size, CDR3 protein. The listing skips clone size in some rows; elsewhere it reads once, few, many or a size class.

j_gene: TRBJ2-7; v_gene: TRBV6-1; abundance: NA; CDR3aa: CASSEAQGAQYF
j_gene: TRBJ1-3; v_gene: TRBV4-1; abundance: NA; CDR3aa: CASSQTGGSGNTIYF
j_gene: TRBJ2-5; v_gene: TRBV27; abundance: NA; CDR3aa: CASSTGGFPETQYF
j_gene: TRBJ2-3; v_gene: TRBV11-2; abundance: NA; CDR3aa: CASSTRRGITDTQYF
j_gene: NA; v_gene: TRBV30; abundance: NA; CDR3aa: CAWRWETEQYF
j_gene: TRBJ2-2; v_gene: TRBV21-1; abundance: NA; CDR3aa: CASITGTEANTGELFF
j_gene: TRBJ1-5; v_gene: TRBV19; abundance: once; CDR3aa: CASSILQGYGGNQPQHF
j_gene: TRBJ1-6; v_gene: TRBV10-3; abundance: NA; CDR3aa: CAIAGATSPLHF
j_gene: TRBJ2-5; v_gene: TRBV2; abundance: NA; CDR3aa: CASKGSGDQETQYF
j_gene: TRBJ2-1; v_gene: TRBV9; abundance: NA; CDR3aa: CASSAHGGGLYNEQFF
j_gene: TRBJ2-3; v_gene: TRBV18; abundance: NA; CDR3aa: CASSPRFSGGAGTDTQYF
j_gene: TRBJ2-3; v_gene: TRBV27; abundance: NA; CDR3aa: CASSFEGGITDTQYF
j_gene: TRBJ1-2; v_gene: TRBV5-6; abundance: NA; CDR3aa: CASSLGTGDALGYTF
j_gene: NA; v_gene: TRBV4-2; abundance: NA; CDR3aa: CASSSSTTGSYEQYF
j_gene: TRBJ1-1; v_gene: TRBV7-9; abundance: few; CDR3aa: CASSATGGGTEAFF
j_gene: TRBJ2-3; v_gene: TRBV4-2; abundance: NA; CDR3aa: CASSQDVQNTQYF
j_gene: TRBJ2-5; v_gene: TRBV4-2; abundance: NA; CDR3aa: CASSQGTGGWETQYF
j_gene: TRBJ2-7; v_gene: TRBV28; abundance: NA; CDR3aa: CASSSLGTGRSGYEQYF
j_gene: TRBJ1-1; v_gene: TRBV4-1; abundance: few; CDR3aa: CASSQGKRATTEEAFF
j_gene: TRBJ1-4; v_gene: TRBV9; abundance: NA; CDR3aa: CASSLGTGGGEKLFF
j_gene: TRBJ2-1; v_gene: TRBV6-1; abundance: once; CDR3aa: CASSRLRGQNEQFF
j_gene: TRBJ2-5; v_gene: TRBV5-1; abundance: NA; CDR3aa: CASSLVGGGGETQYF
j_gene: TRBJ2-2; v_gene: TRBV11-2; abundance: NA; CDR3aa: CASSLGLRAGGELFF
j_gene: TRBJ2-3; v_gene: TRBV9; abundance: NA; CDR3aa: CASSGRQATDTQYF
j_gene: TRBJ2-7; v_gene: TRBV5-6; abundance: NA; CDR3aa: CASSLVSREQYF
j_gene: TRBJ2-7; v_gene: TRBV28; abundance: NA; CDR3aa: CASITSTGSTYEQYF
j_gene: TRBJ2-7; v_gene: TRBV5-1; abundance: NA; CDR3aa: CASSYHMPSGGAYEQYF
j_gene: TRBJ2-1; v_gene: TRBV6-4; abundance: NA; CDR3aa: CASSDRGLGEQFF
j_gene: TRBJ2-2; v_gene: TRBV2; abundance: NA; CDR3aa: CASSEALRRRGGFGELFF
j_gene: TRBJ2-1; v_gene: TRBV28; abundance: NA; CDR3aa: CASSLYWGDKAEQFF
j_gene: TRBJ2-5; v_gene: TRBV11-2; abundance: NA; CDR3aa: CASRVSQETQYF
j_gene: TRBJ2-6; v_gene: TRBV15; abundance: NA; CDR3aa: CATSRGQGSGANVLTF
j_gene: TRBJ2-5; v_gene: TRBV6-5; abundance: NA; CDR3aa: CASSYKDRQETQYF
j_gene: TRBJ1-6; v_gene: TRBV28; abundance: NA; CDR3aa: CASSHRVNNSPLHF
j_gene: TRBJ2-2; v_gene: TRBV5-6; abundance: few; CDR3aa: CASSLGGGLGTGELFF
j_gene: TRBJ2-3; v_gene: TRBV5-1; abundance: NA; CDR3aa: CASTLPTDTQYF
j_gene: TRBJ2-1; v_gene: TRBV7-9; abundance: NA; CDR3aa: CASSSGTSAGEQFF
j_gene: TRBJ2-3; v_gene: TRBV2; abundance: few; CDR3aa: CASSPSGTQYF
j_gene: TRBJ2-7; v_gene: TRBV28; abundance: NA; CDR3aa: CASSLSPLWTSGNYEQYF
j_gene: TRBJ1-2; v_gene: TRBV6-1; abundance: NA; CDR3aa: CASSEAQGAEGYTF
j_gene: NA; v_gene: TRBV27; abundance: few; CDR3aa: CASSSASGGSYEQYF
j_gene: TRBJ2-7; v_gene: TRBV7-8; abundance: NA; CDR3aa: CASSPRTGGYEQYF
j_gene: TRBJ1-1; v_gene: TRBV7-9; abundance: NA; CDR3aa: CASSLVSRPNTEAFF
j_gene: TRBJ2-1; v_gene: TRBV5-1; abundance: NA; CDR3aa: CASSLPPSGGGNEQFF
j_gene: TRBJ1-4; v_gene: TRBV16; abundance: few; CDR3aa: CASSQTDFATNEKLFF